The 10 T cell receptor beta chains below were found in one sample sequenced in a study of T cell responses to AZD1222 COVID-19 vaccine. Clones were sequenced by immunoSEQ multiplex PCR, and TCRdb holds only the in-frame ones, with some missing. The profile shows roughly 110,000 clones, around 91% of them singletons. Material: peripheral blood, obtained 28 days after the second AZD1222 dose. The receptors come from an adult who received the AZD1222 COVID-19 vaccine.

The genes are TRBV15 and TRBJ2-3; 9 positions match TRBD1. Trimming at V came to 10 bases and at J to 0 bases, leaving 11 bases not matched to a gene. CDR1 and CDR2 from the germline V gene are LNHNV and YYDKDF (reference sequence). This CDR3 has 16 amino acids. CDR3 coding DNA: TGTGCCAGGCTGGGACAGGGTGCCTTAAGCACAGATACGCAGTATTTT. Encoded protein: CARLGQGALSTDTQYF.

The V and J genes are TRBV20-1 and TRBJ1-5; 10 bases line up with TRBD1. The germline V gene encodes CDR1 DFQATT and CDR2 SNEGSKA (reference sequence). This CDR3 is built from 15 residues. V lost 3 bases and J lost 4; bases outside the gene matches: 6. As DNA, the CDR3 is TGCAGTGCTAGTGCACGGACAGGGGGAAATCAGCCCCAGCATTTT. Translating gives CSASARTGGNQPQHF.

V and J are TRBV12-3 or TRBV12-4 and TRBJ1-2; D remains unclear. The V end lost 6 bases, the J end lost 8 bases, and 13 bases lay between the germline ends. CDR3 size: 12 residues. The CDR3 DNA follows: TGTGCCAGCAGGGGAAAAGGGTCCGGCTACACCTTC. It codes for CASRGKGSGYTF.

The table lists this clone with a count of one. The chain joins TRBV18 to TRBJ2-7; no firm D call. The CDR3 runs 12 residues. Germline-derived CDR1 and CDR2 are KGHSH and LQKENI. Trimming cost V 3 bases and J 7 bases, with 10 bases left between them. CDR3 sequence: CASSPSESEQYF. The CDR3 bases are TGTGCCAGCTCACCCTCAGAAAGTGAGCAGTACTTC.

The chain links TRBV5-6 to TRBJ1-5; D unresolved. The CDR3 sequence is 9 residues long. With 1 base removed from V and 10 bases from J, the gap between germline ends came to 0 bases. In germline, CDR1 is SGHDT, CDR2 YYEEEE. This CDR3 reads CASSLPQHF. CDR3 nucleotide sequence: TGTGCCAGCAGCTTGCCCCAGCATTTT.

The chain has TRBV16 and TRBJ1-5; 7 positions match TRBD1. Germline CDR1 is KGHSY and CDR2 is FQNENV. J lost 4 bases, V lost 0 bases, and 15 bases had no gene match. This CDR3 is 19 amino acids long. CDR3 sequence reads: CASSQSFFGGTAPNQPQHF. CDR3 DNA: TGTGCCAGCAGCCAATCTTTCTTTGGGGGGACAGCCCCTAATCAGCCCCAGCATTTT.

The CDR3, as DNA: TGTGCCAGTAGTAACGGACCTACGGGGTTCTTC. Translating gives CASSNGPTGFF. This sequence joins TRBV19 and TRBJ2-1; D is unresolved. Trimming cost V 4 bases and J 15 bases, with 13 bases left between them. From germline, CDR1 is LNHDA and CDR2 SQIVND (reference sequence). The CDR3 runs to 11 residues.

V gene TRBV27 combines with J gene TRBJ1-1, with TRBD1 matching over 8 bases. CDR1 and CDR2 (germline): MNHEY, SMNVEV (reference sequence). This CDR3 is 13 amino acids long. Trimming took 6 bases from V and 5 from J; bases not matched to a gene: 5. The CDR3 region is CASSRTGRTEAFF. CDR3 nucleotides: TGTGCCAGCAGCAGGACAGGGAGGACTGAAGCTTTCTTT.

The genes are TRBV4-1 and TRBJ1-5; D is possibly TRBD1 (5 bases). CDR1 and CDR2 (germline): MGHRA, YSYEKL. The V gene lost 4 bases and the J gene lost 4 bases, with 11 bases spanning the gap. The CDR3 has 14 amino acids. The CDR3 here is CASSPREGNQPQHF. The CDR3 region has the DNA TGCGCCAGCAGCCCCCGGGAGGGGAATCAGCCCCAGCATTTT.

The sample holds a few counts of this clone. V usage is TRBV7-3 and J usage is TRBJ2-7; possibly TRBD1 for D (6 bases). From germline, CDR1 is SGHTA and CDR2 FQGTGA. The ends were cut back, 2 bases at V and 4 bases at J, with 9 bases in the middle. This CDR3 comprises 13 residues. The CDR3 protein is CASSLGQLYEQYF. CDR3 coding DNA: TGTGCCAGCAGCTTAGGACAGTTGTACGAGCAGTACTTC.